This T cell receptor beta chain was found in a study of CD8 T cells in ankylosing spondylitis. Findings of the study overall: A subset of motif variants has previously been described in the synovial fluid and blood of reactive arthritis. Apparently characteristic of ankylosing spondylitis blood was a TCR beta motif (roughly eight highly homologous variants).

The CDR3 contains 13 residues. V was shortened by 4 bases and J by 5 bases, with 8 bases between the two germline ends. Germline V CDR1 and CDR2: PRHDT, FYEKMQ (reference sequence). In making TCR beta libraries, quantitative 5'-RACE with molecular barcodes was used. MiXCR was run by TCRdb on the 5' RACE reads, yielding one entry per CDR3 protein. The sample contains about 540,000 distinct CDR3 sequences, roughly 13% of which appear only once. This clonotype occurred a few times. Antigen specificity is unknown. The gene calls are TRBV13 and TRBJ2-2; D might be TRBD1 or TRBD2, each matching 5 bases. Sequenced input: blood, either unsorted or a sorted T cell fraction (not recorded which). The receptor comes from a male donor with ankylosing spondylitis. The CDR3 here is CASSSEGTGELFF. DNA for the CDR3: TGTGCCAGCAGCTCAGAGGGGACCGGGGAGCTGTTTTTT.